This is a list of T cell receptor beta chains from one sample in a study of T cells after yellow fever vaccination. MiXCR was run by TCRdb on the 5' RACE reads, yielding one entry per CDR3 protein. The sample records about 120,000 distinct CDR3 sequences, 8.4% being singletons. Sequenced here: CD8+ T cells sorted from PBMCs, sampled 45 days after the yellow fever booster vaccination. These receptors came from a young man who received the YFV17D yellow fever vaccine. The CDR3 runs from the conserved cysteine through the conserved F or W. A D gene is named only where the DNA matches it firmly. Clone size appears in some rows only: once, few, many, or a class for an expanded clone.

j_call: TRBJ2-2
clone_size: NA
d_call: NA
v_call: TRBV13
cdr3_aa: CASSLGRAWTGELFF
cdr3_nt: TGTGCCAGCAGCTTAGGTCGGGCCTGGACCGGGGAGCTGTTTTTT

j_call: TRBJ2-7
clone_size: many
d_call: TRBD2
v_call: TRBV3-1
cdr3_aa: CASSQTLGGGPRKTYEQYF
cdr3_nt: TGTGCCAGCAGCCAAACCTTGGGGGGAGGGCCGCGAAAGACCTACGAGCAGTACTTC

j_call: TRBJ2-2
clone_size: few
d_call: TRBD2
v_call: TRBV7-9
cdr3_aa: CASSIPEREYDTGELFF
cdr3_nt: TGTGCCAGCAGCATACCCGAGCGGGAGTACGACACCGGGGAGCTGTTTTTT

j_call: TRBJ2-5
clone_size: many
d_call: TRBD2
v_call: TRBV9
cdr3_aa: CASSGPGLAGEGETQYF
cdr3_nt: TGTGCCAGCAGCGGACCGGGACTAGCGGGAGAGGGAGAGACCCAGTACTTC

j_call: TRBJ2-5
clone_size: NA
d_call: NA
v_call: TRBV25-1
cdr3_aa: CASTPRASRETQYF
cdr3_nt: TGTGCCAGCACCCCGCGGGCCAGCCGGGAGACCCAGTACTTC

j_call: TRBJ2-1
clone_size: many
d_call: NA
v_call: TRBV6-2/TRBV6-3
cdr3_aa: CASSRTDVADEQFF
cdr3_nt: TGTGCCAGCAGTAGGACGGACGTAGCAGATGAGCAGTTCTTC

j_call: TRBJ2-1
clone_size: NA
d_call: TRBD2
v_call: TRBV20-1
cdr3_aa: CSAPGRLGLAGGPVNEQFF
cdr3_nt: TGCAGTGCGCCCGGACGCCTGGGACTAGCGGGAGGGCCGGTTAATGAGCAGTTCTTC

j_call: TRBJ2-6
clone_size: many
d_call: NA
v_call: TRBV9
cdr3_aa: CASSVGFSGANVLTF
cdr3_nt: TGTGCCAGCAGCGTCGGGTTCTCTGGGGCCAACGTCCTGACTTTC

j_call: TRBJ2-7
clone_size: many
d_call: TRBD1
v_call: TRBV7-9
cdr3_aa: CASSSRQPGQAAYEQYF
cdr3_nt: TGTGCCAGCAGCTCTCGACAGCCGGGACAGGCTGCCTACGAGCAGTACTTC

j_call: TRBJ2-2
clone_size: many
d_call: NA
v_call: TRBV29-1
cdr3_aa: CSVLLGHQNTGELFF
cdr3_nt: TGCAGCGTTTTGCTGGGGCACCAGAACACCGGGGAGCTGTTTTTT

j_call: TRBJ2-1
clone_size: many
d_call: TRBD2
v_call: TRBV25-1
cdr3_aa: CASSGLAGDNEQFF
cdr3_nt: TGTGCCAGCAGCGGACTAGCGGGCGACAATGAGCAGTTCTTC

j_call: TRBJ2-7
clone_size: few
d_call: TRBD1
v_call: TRBV19
cdr3_aa: CASGGTGFYEQYF
cdr3_nt: TGTGCCAGTGGGGGGACAGGGTTCTACGAGCAGTACTTC

j_call: TRBJ1-4
clone_size: NA
d_call: NA
v_call: TRBV6-5
cdr3_aa: CASSLNDIPNEKLFF
cdr3_nt: TGTGCCAGCAGTTTAAATGACATACCCAATGAAAAACTGTTTTTT

j_call: TRBJ2-7
clone_size: NA
d_call: NA
v_call: TRBV19
cdr3_aa: CASSIGQGIHNYEQYF
cdr3_nt: TGTGCCAGTAGTATCGGGCAGGGGATACATAACTACGAGCAGTACTTC

j_call: TRBJ2-1
clone_size: many
d_call: NA
v_call: TRBV15
cdr3_aa: CATSVEVGEPSNEQFF
cdr3_nt: TGTGCCACCAGCGTAGAGGTCGGGGAGCCCAGCAATGAGCAGTTCTTC

j_call: TRBJ2-1
clone_size: many
d_call: NA
v_call: TRBV6-2/TRBV6-3
cdr3_aa: CASSYPPGGIRDEQFF
cdr3_nt: TGTGCCAGCAGTTACCCCCCGGGTGGGATCCGTGATGAGCAGTTCTTC

j_call: TRBJ2-1
clone_size: few
d_call: NA
v_call: TRBV11-2
cdr3_aa: CASSLSGVNEQFF
cdr3_nt: TGTGCCAGCAGCTTATCTGGTGTTAATGAGCAGTTCTTC

j_call: TRBJ1-1
clone_size: many
d_call: TRBD1
v_call: TRBV3-1
cdr3_aa: CASSQDSTGAHPEAFF
cdr3_nt: TGTGCCAGCAGCCAAGATTCGACAGGGGCACACCCTGAAGCTTTCTTT

j_call: TRBJ2-1
clone_size: many
d_call: NA
v_call: TRBV6-5
cdr3_aa: CASSYSYGATYNEQFF
cdr3_nt: TGTGCCAGCAGTTACTCGTACGGGGCAACCTACAATGAGCAGTTCTTC

j_call: TRBJ2-7
clone_size: many
d_call: TRBD2
v_call: TRBV12-3/TRBV12-4
cdr3_aa: CASSPRDGLVWGEQYF
cdr3_nt: TGTGCCAGCAGTCCCCGGGACGGACTAGTCTGGGGGGAGCAGTACTTC

j_call: TRBJ2-2
clone_size: many
d_call: NA
v_call: TRBV27
cdr3_aa: CASSTHTGELFF
cdr3_nt: TGTGCCAGCAGTACGCATACCGGGGAGCTGTTTTTT

j_call: TRBJ2-7
clone_size: NA
d_call: NA
v_call: TRBV30
cdr3_aa: CAWSPSGDEQYF
cdr3_nt: TGTGCCTGGAGTCCGTCGGGTGACGAGCAGTACTTC

j_call: TRBJ1-4
clone_size: once
d_call: TRBD1
v_call: TRBV2
cdr3_aa: CASSFIQGDQPKGGEKLFF
cdr3_nt: TGTGCCAGCAGTTTTATTCAGGGGGATCAACCCAAAGGGGGCGAAAAACTGTTTTTT

j_call: TRBJ2-7
clone_size: NA
d_call: NA
v_call: TRBV7-2
cdr3_aa: CASRSRDNYEPYF
cdr3_nt: TGTGCCAGCAGGAGCCGGGACAACTACGAGCCGTACTTC

j_call: TRBJ2-7
clone_size: many
d_call: NA
v_call: TRBV20-1
cdr3_aa: CSARYPPLSFYEQYF
cdr3_nt: TGCAGTGCTAGATACCCCCCCCTTAGCTTTTACGAGCAGTACTTC

j_call: TRBJ2-7
clone_size: many
d_call: NA
v_call: TRBV9
cdr3_aa: CASSDDQDNSYEQYF
cdr3_nt: TGTGCCAGCAGTGACGATCAGGATAACTCCTACGAGCAGTACTTC

j_call: TRBJ2-7
clone_size: many
d_call: NA
v_call: TRBV4-2
cdr3_aa: CASSGGGGSPYEQYF
cdr3_nt: TGTGCCAGCAGCGGGGGGGGCGGGAGTCCCTACGAGCAGTACTTC

j_call: TRBJ1-1
clone_size: few
d_call: NA
v_call: TRBV29-1
cdr3_aa: CSVFSPEAFF
cdr3_nt: TGCAGCGTTTTTTCACCTGAAGCTTTCTTT

j_call: TRBJ2-2
clone_size: NA
d_call: TRBD2
v_call: TRBV29-1
cdr3_aa: CSVEGLGELFF
cdr3_nt: TGCAGCGTTGAGGGACTAGGAGAGCTGTTTTTT